The clone carrying this T cell receptor beta chain was detected a few times. Its antigen is not identified. The V gene's germline CDR1 is MNHEY and CDR2 SMNVEV (reference sequence). Trimming shortened V by 2 bases and J by 10 bases, and 11 bases separated the two germline ends. This CDR3 spans 12 amino acids. PCR amplification relied on 60 Vbeta primers (plus 13 Jbeta primers). Sequencing was performed with immunoSEQ multiplex PCR; in TCRdb, only in-frame clones are kept and a portion is missing. The sample includes roughly 180,000 clones, around 80% of them seen just once. The data belong to a study of cytomegalovirus exposure and HLA in healthy donors. The study's findings and limits: Excluded: some indistinguishable V segments such as TRBV6-2 and TRBV6-3. A later analysis found TCR association rates differed by HLA locus, highest for DRB1 and lowest for HLA-C. Later analysis associated a missense DCLRE1C variant with TCR beta V- and J-gene trimming.

The sequenced material came from PBMCs. This TCR derives from a woman aged 25 to 39 in good health and CMV-seronegative. This chain joins TRBV27 and TRBJ1-1, with D perhaps matching TRBD1 (5 bases). CDR3 sequence: CASSLVTGVAFF. CDR3 bases: TGTGCCAGCAGTTTAGTCACGGGGGTAGCTTTCTTT.